The 9 T cell receptor beta chains below come from one sample, sequenced in a study of technical replicates of blood from a handful of donors. Using immunoSEQ multiplex PCR, the repertoire was profiled, and TCRdb retains in-frame clones only, with some absent. The sample consists of tens of thousands of clones, approximately 75% of them appearing once. The sample comprised PBMCs. These receptors were collected from a human donor in good health. Some clones in this sample may be carry-over from other donors' samples.

In regard to this clone: A junction boundary mismatches the germline segment, possibly from a read error. The V and J genes are TRBV5-1 and TRBJ2-2; TRBD2 matches at 9 bases. Per the germline V gene, CDR1 is SGHRS and CDR2 is YFSETQ. The CDR3 contains 16 residues. The CDR3 DNA sequence: TGCGCCAGCAGTTTAGCGGGAGCCACGAACTCCGGGGAGCTGTTTTTT. This codes for CASSLAGATNSGELFF.

This clone was detected only once. The chain employs TRBV27 and TRBJ2-3; TRBD1 might be the D (5 bases). CDR1 MNHEY and CDR2 SMNVEV come from the germline V gene (reference sequence). This CDR3 spans 16 amino acids. The V and J ends lost 5 bases and 4 bases respectively, with 19 bases between them. The chain's CDR3 is CASSPLSWGAADTQYF. The CDR3 DNA reads TGTGCCAGCAGTCCGCTTTCCTGGGGCGCCGCAGATACGCAGTATTTT.

V usage is TRBV1 and J usage is TRBJ2-7; no DNA check was done on the table's D call, TRBD2. TRBV1 is a pseudogene. The CDR3 totals 14 residues. The CDR3 region has the DNA TGCACCAGCAGCCCAGGGACTTTTGCCTACGAGCAGTACTTC. This gives the protein CTSSPGTFAYEQYF.

The chain links TRBV13 to TRBJ1-1, with D hard to call. Germline values: CDR1 PRHDT, CDR2 FYEKMQ (reference sequence). CDR3 length: 13 residues. Between the trimmed V and J ends, which lost 2 bases and 4 bases, there was a span of 8 bases. The CDR3 DNA is TGTGCCAGCAGCTTACGGGTGGTCACTGAAGCTTTCTTT. Protein product: CASSLRVVTEAFF.

The chain recombines TRBV5-5 with TRBJ1-2; TRBD1 matches 7 bases. This CDR3 has 14 residues. Germline loops: CDR1 SGHKS, CDR2 YYEKEE (reference sequence). Losses at the gene ends were 5 bases for V and 4 bases for J; bases not matched to a gene: 8. The CDR3 bases are TGTGCCAGCAGTAGCACAGGGGAAGTCTATGGCTACACCTTC. This encodes CASSSTGEVYGYTF.

The chain couples TRBV30 to TRBJ1-5; 9 nucleotides match TRBD1. V gave up 0 bases and J gave up 7 bases; unmatched junction bases: 7. Germline V gene data show CDR1 as GTSNPN and CDR2 as SVGIG (reference sequence). The CDR3 length is 15 residues. The CDR3 region has the DNA TGTGCCTGGAGTGTACTACAGGGGGCTGGGCAGCCCCAGCATTTT. This translates into CAWSVLQGAGQPQHF. The full variable domain, its missing parts supplied by reference TRBV30 and TRBJ1-5, is SQTIHQWPATLVQPVGSPLSLECTVEGTSNPNLYWYRQAAGRGLQLLFYSVGIGQISSEVPQNLSASRPQDRQFILSSKKLLLSDSGFYLCAWSVLQGAGQPQHFGDGTRLSIL.

The chain uses TRBV27 and TRBJ1-2; TRBD1 matches at 8 bases. The CDR3 sequence is 13 residues long. Germline V gene lookup returns CDR1 MNHEY and CDR2 SMNVEV (reference sequence). The V segment lost 5 bases and the J segment 5 bases; nucleotides outside the gene matches: 4. CDR3 bases: TGTGCCAGCAGTGAGGACAGGGTTTATGGCTACACCTTC. Amino acids: CASSEDRVYGYTF.

V gene TRBV5-6 combines with J gene TRBJ1-1; weak D call: TRBD1 (6 bases). The germline V gene has CDR1 SGHDT and CDR2 YYEEEE. Trimming stripped 0 bases from V and 5 bases from J, with 14 bases between. The CDR3 is made up of 15 amino acids. CDR3 DNA sequence: TGTGCCAGCAGCTTGGTCGCAGGGGCTGGGACTGAAGCTTTCTTT. Translating it yields CASSLVAGAGTEAFF.

This sequence joins TRBV29-1 and TRBJ2-2, with D possibly being TRBD2 (6 bases). Germline values: CDR1 SQVTM, CDR2 ANQGSEA. V dropped 6 bases and J dropped 5 bases, with 19 bases sitting between them. The CDR3 totals 15 residues. The CDR3 DNA sequence: TGCAGCGTAGGGTCCCCCGGAGCGGGTACCGGGGAGCTGTTTTTT. Translating gives CSVGSPGAGTGELFF.